A single sample gave rise to the 10 T cell receptor beta chains below, sequenced in a study of blood T cell repertoires in COVID-19. Produced via immunoSEQ multiplex PCR; TCRdb's table is partial and in-frame only. The sample holds about 410,000 clones; approximately 89% are singletons and the top ten take 1.5% to 1.8%. The specimen was peripheral blood. The receptors originated from a woman between 40 and 50 years old with COVID-19, enrolled during active disease.

The chain couples TRBV6-2 or TRBV6-3 to TRBJ1-2; TRBD1 is a possible D gene (5 bases). Germline values: CDR1 MNHEY, CDR2 SVGEGT. With 6 bases removed from V and 0 bases from J, the gap between germline ends came to 17 bases. The CDR3 spans 16 residues. The CDR3 DNA is TGTGCCAGCAGCTATCGGAGGGACTCACCTAACTATGGCTACACCTTC. This gives the protein CASSYRRDSPNYGYTF.

V and J are TRBV6-6 and TRBJ2-7, with D perhaps TRBD2 (6 bases). Germline V gives CDR1 MNHNY, CDR2 SVGAGI (reference sequence). Trimming left V 0 bases short and J 0 bases short, with 6 bases between. This CDR3 is 14 amino acids long. CDR3 region: CASSYSGGSYEQYF. For the CDR3, the DNA is TGTGCCAGCAGTTACTCCGGGGGCTCCTACGAGCAGTACTTC.

The V gene is TRBV4-1, the J gene TRBJ1-6; weak D call: TRBD1 (5 bases). Deletions cut 3 bases from V and 5 bases from J, with 8 bases between. Per germline, CDR1 MGHRA and CDR2 YSYEKL. This CDR3 has 14 residues. The CDR3 is CASSQGGNNSPLHF. For the CDR3, the DNA is TGCGCCAGCAGCCAGGGGGGGAATAATTCACCCCTCCACTTT.

The chain recombines TRBV27 with TRBJ1-2, with 7 bases aligning to TRBD1. V dropped 4 bases and J dropped 8; count of bases not matched to a gene: 7. The CDR3 is 13 residues long. In germline, CDR1 is MNHEY, CDR2 SMNVEV (reference sequence). CDR3 DNA sequence: TGTGCCAGCAGTTGGGGACAGCTGGGCGGCTACACCTTC. Its translation: CASSWGQLGGYTF.

The chain has TRBV7-2 and TRBJ2-1; weak D call: TRBD2 (6 bases). Germline V gene lookup returns CDR1 SGHTA and CDR2 FQGNSA. CDR3 length equals 13 residues. V gave up 3 bases and J gave up 5 bases, with 8 bases separating them. CDR3 sequence: CASSFGLNNEQFF. The DNA of the CDR3 is TGTGCCAGCAGCTTCGGACTAAACAATGAGCAGTTCTTC.

The V and J genes are TRBV28 and TRBJ2-2; 7 positions agree with TRBD2. J lost 4 bases, V lost 2 bases, and 4 bases had no gene match. Germline assignment: CDR1 MDHEN and CDR2 SYDVKM. This CDR3 comprises 15 residues. The CDR3 region has the DNA TGTGCCAGCAGTTTAGGGACTACGACCACCGGGGAGCTGTTTTTT. Amino acid sequence: CASSLGTTTTGELFF.

The rearrangement links TRBV5-1 to TRBJ1-2; D is unresolved. Trimming stripped 4 bases from V and 4 bases from J, with 11 bases between. CDR3 length equals 13 residues. Germline assignment: CDR1 SGHRS and CDR2 YFSETQ. The CDR3 sequence: CASSPWESYGYTF. CDR3 nucleotides: TGCGCCAGCAGCCCCTGGGAGAGCTATGGCTACACCTTC. Variable domain in full (rest from reference TRBV5-1 and TRBJ1-2): KAGVTQTPRYLIKTRGQQVTLSCSPISGHRSVSWYQQTPGQGLQFLFEYFSETQRNKGNFPGRFSGRQFSNSRSEMNVSTLELGDSALYLCASSPWESYGYTFGSGTRLTVV.

The chain recombines TRBV9 with TRBJ2-3, with D possibly being TRBD1 (5 bases). Germline-derived CDR1 and CDR2 are SGDLS and YYNGEE. V lost 0 bases and J lost 3, with 14 bases in between. This CDR3 spans 16 amino acids. The CDR3 DNA is TGTGCCAGCAGCGTAGCTGCAGGGATATATACAGATACGCAGTATTTT. It specifies CASSVAAGIYTDTQYF.

The rearrangement uses TRBV27 and TRBJ1-2; no reliable D call. The CDR3 spans 11 residues. Germline CDR1 reads MNHEY; CDR2 reads SMNVEV (reference sequence). V lost 5 bases and J 7 bases, leaving 8 bases between the germline ends. In DNA form, the CDR3 reads TGTGCCAGCAGTGCTGGGAGTGGCTACACCTTC. It is translated as CASSAGSGYTF.

In this sample, this clone turned up a few times. The chain uses TRBV9 and TRBJ2-7, with 10 nucleotides matching TRBD2. CDR3 length equals 17 residues. Germline lookup yields CDR1 SGDLS and CDR2 YYNGEE. V shed 0 bases and J 2 bases; nucleotides not matched to a gene: 8. The CDR3 region has the DNA TGTGCCAGCAGCGTAGGAGCGGGAGGGCCCGGGGCCTACGAGCAGTACTTC. Protein sequence: CASSVGAGGPGAYEQYF.